This record covers a single T cell receptor beta chain. Only in-frame clones appear in the TCRdb table, and some are missing; sequencing was by immunoSEQ multiplex PCR. The data show tens of thousands of clones, over 75% seen once. This record comes from a study of blood T cell repertoires in COVID-19. On the study more broadly: T cells, B-cell-depleted T cells, or PBMCs provided the cDNA or gDNA that served as material.

With V trimmed by 5 bases and J by 1 base, 8 bases remained unmatched. Germline-derived CDR1 and CDR2 are MDHEN and SYDVKM. The CDR3 has 15 residues. The TCR sequence derives from a man between 65 and 85 years old with acute or convalescent COVID-19. Material: peripheral blood. The rearrangement links TRBV28 to TRBJ2-7; 7 bases fit TRBD1. In DNA form, the CDR3 reads TGTGCCAGCAGTCCTTCCGGGACAGAATCCTACGAGCAGTACTTC. The encoded protein is CASSPSGTESYEQYF.